This T cell receptor (beta chain) was obtained from a study of cytomegalovirus exposure and HLA in healthy donors. Findings and caveats of the study: A later analysis linked a missense variant in DCLRE1C to the trimming of TCR beta V and J genes.

Comments on this clone: As yet, its antigen is unknown.

The CDR3 covers 12 residues. V trimming: 8 bases; J trimming: 6 bases; junction bases outside the gene matches: 3. Per germline, CDR1 MNHNY and CDR2 SVGAGI (reference sequence). The PCR contained 60 Vbeta and 13 Jbeta primers. Original methodology: Some 11 million of the 60 million to 80 million unique TCR beta chains counted in a later analysis were shared. Sequencing used immunoSEQ multiplex PCR; TCRdb keeps in-frame clones, though not all of them. V, J and clone size were drawn from that table, and D and trimming were deduced from the DNA. Of more than 95,000 clones listed, more than 70% are singletons.

The specimen was PBMCs. This TCR was sampled from a woman aged 45-65 years in good health and CMV-seropositive. V is TRBV6-6 and J is TRBJ1-4, with 7 bases matching TRBD1. CDR3 nucleotide sequence: TGTGCCAGCTCCGGGACAGATGAAAAACTGTTTTTT. Protein: CASSGTDEKLFF.